This T cell receptor (beta chain) was sequenced during a study of blood T cell repertoires in COVID-19. For the study at large: There were acute and convalescent COVID-19 samples, and they came from the United States, Italy and Spain. T cells, B-cell-depleted T cells, or PBMCs supplied cDNA or gDNA.

In the original processing: Amplifying reference gene primers gave estimates of nucleated cell counts. The table came from immunoSEQ multiplex PCR; TCRdb's copy has only in-frame clones and leaves some out. V and J calls and clone size follow that table, whereas D and trimming were derived from the DNA. Seen here are around 30,000 clones, approximately 93% observed once, and the top ten hold 3% to 4.5%. Losses at the gene ends were 5 bases for V and 8 bases for J; bases not matched to a gene: 8. Germline values: CDR1 MGHRA, CDR2 YSYEKL. This CDR3 is built from 15 residues. The receptor comes from a man aged 55 to 69 with acute or convalescent COVID-19. This chain links TRBV4-1 with TRBJ1-6; 8 bases match TRBD1. Sequencing used peripheral blood. CDR3 coding DNA: TGCGCCAGCAGCTCAGGGGGCGGGGATCATTCACCCCTCCACTTT. Its translation is CASSSGGGDHSPLHF.